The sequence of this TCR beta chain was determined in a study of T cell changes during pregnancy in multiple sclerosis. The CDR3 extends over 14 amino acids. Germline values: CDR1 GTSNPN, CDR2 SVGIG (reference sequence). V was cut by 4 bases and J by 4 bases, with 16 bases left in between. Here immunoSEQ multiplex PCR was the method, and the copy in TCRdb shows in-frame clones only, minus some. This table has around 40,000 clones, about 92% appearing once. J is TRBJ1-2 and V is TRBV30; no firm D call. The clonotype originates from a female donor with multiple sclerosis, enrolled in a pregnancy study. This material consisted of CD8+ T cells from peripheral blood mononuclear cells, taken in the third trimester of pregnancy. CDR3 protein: CAWTVEGLLYGYTF. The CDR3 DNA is TGTGCCTGGACTGTAGAGGGCTTACTCTATGGCTACACCTTC.